This T cell receptor (beta chain) was identified during a study of Graves' ophthalmopathy and Graves' hyperthyroidism. About the research overall: The collection of peripheral blood took place at initial diagnosis, before any treatment.

Trimming left V 0 bases short and J 2 bases short, with 17 bases between. CDR3 length: 17 residues. Germline V gene data show CDR1 as SGHRS and CDR2 as YFSETQ. RNA transcripts were the template, and TCR beta CDR3 regions were amplified from them. In the first round, RT-PCR was carried out with HTBI primers, and a multiplex PCR formed the second round. TCRdb reprocessed the multiplex PCR reads with MiXCR, giving one entry per CDR3 protein. There are about 370,000 distinct CDR3 sequences in the sample; roughly 17% occur only once, and 2.4% lies in the top ten. Hyperthyroidism showing no ophthalmopathy within 18 months of follow-up was stable. The hyperthyroidism patients, aged 18 to 65, had been newly diagnosed, with under 2 months' duration.

The rearrangement links TRBV5-1 to TRBJ2-5; possibly TRBD2 for D (5 bases). The sequenced sample was peripheral blood. The sequence was collected from an adult woman with stable Graves' hyperthyroidism. The CDR3 bases are TGCGCCAGCAGCTTGGTGGCAGGAGGAAATTTACAAGAGACCCAGTACTTC. As protein: CASSLVAGGNLQETQYF.